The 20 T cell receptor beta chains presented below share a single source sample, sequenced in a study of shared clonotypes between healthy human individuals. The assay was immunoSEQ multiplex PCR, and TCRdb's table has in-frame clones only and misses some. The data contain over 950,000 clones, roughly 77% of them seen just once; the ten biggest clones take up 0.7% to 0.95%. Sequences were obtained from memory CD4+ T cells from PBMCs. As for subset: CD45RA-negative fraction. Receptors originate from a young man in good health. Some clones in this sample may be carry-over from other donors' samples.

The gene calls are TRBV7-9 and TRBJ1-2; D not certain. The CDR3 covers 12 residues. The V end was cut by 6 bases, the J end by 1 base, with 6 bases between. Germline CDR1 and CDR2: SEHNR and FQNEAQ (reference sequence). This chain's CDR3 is CASSQNNYGYTF. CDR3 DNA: TGTGCCAGCAGTCAGAATAACTATGGCTACACCTTC.

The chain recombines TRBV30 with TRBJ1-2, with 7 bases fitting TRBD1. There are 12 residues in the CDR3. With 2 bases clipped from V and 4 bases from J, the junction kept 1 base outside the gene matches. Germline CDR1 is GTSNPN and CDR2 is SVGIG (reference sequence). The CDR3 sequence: CAWSRGPYGYTF. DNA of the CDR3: TGTGCCTGGAGTAGGGGGCCCTATGGCTACACCTTC.

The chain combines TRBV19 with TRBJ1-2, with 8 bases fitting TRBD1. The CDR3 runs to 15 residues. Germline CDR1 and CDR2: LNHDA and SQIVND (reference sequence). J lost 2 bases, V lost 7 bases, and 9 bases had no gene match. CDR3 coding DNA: TGTGCCAGTATCCCGGGACAGGCCAGGAACTATGGCTACACCTTC. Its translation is CASIPGQARNYGYTF.

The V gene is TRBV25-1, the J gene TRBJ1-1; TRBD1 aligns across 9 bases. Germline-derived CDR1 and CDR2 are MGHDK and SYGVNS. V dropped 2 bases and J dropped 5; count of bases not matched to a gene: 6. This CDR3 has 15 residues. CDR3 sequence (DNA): TGTGCCAGCAGTGAACTACAGGGGGCGTGGACTGAAGCTTTCTTT. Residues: CASSELQGAWTEAFF.

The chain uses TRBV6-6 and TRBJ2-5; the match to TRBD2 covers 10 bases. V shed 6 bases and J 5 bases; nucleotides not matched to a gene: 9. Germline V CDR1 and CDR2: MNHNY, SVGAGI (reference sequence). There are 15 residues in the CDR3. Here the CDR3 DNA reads TGTGCCAGCAGGGGGACTAGCGAAGGGGGCGAGACCCAGTACTTC. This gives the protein CASRGTSEGGETQYF.

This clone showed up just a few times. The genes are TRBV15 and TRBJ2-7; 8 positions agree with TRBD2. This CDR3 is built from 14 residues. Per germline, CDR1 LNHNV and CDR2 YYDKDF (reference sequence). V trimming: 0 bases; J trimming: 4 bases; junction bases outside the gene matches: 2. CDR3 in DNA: TGTGCCACCAGCAGAGATCGGGGGGGTTACGAGCAGTACTTC. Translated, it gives CATSRDRGGYEQYF.

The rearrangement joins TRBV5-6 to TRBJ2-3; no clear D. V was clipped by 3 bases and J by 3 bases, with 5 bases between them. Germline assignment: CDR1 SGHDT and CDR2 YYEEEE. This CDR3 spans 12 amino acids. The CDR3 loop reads CASSSPTDTQYF. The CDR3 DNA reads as TGTGCCAGCAGCTCGCCGACAGATACGCAGTATTTT.

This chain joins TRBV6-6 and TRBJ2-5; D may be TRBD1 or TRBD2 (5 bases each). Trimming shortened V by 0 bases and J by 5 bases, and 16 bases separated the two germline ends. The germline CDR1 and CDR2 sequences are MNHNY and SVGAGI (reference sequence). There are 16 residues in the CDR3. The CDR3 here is CASSYSGPTTGETQYF. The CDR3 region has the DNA TGTGCCAGCAGTTACTCGGGGCCCACGACGGGGGAGACCCAGTACTTC.

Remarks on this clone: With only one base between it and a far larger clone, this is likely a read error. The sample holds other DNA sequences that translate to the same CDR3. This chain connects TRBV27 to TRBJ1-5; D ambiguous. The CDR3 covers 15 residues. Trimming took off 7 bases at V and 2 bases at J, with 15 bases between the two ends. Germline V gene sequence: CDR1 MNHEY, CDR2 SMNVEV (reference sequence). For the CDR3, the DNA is TGTGCCAGCATACACCCGGAAAGGGGCAATCAGCCCCAGCATTTT. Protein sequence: CASIHPERGNQPQHF.

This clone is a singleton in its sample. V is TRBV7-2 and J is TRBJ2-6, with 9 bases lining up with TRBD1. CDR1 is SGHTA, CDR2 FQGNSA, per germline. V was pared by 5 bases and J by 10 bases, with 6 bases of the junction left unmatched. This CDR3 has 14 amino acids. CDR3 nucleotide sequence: TGTGCCAGCAGCGAGGTGGGACAGGGAAACGTCCTGACTTTC. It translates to CASSEVGQGNVLTF.

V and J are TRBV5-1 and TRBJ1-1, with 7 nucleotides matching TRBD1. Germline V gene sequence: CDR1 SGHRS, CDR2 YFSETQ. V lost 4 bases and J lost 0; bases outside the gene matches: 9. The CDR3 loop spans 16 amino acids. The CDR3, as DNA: TGCGCCAGCAGCCAGGGACAGAGGAGAGTGAACACTGAAGCTTTCTTT. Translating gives CASSQGQRRVNTEAFF.

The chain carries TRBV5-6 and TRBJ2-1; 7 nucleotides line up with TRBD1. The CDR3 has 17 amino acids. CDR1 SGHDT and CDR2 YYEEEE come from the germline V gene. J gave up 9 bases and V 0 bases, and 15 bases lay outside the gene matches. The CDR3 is CASSLGVTGTMAGEQFF. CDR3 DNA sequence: TGTGCCAGCAGCTTGGGGGTGACAGGGACCATGGCGGGTGAGCAGTTCTTC.

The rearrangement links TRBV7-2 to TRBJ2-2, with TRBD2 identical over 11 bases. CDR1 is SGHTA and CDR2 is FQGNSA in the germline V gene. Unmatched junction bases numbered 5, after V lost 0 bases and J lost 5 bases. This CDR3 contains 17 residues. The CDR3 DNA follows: TGTGCCAGCAGCTTAGCGATACTAGCGGGAGAGACCGGGGAGCTGTTTTTT. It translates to CASSLAILAGETGELFF.

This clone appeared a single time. CDR3 in amino acids: CASSHSIGAGSSYNEQFF. The CDR3 bases are TGTGCCAGCAGCCATTCCATAGGGGCGGGCAGCTCCTACAATGAGCAGTTCTTC. The genes are TRBV7-9 and TRBJ2-1, with D perhaps assigned TRBD1 or TRBD2 (5 bases each). Germline loops: CDR1 SEHNR, CDR2 FQNEAQ (reference sequence). V lost 5 bases and J 0 bases, leaving 20 bases between the germline ends. The CDR3 extends over 18 amino acids.

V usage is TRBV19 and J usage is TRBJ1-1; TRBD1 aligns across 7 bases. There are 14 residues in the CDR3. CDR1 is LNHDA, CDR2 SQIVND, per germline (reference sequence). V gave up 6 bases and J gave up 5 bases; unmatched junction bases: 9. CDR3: CASRPRQGKTEAFF. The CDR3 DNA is TGTGCCAGTAGACCCCGACAGGGTAAAACTGAAGCTTTCTTT.

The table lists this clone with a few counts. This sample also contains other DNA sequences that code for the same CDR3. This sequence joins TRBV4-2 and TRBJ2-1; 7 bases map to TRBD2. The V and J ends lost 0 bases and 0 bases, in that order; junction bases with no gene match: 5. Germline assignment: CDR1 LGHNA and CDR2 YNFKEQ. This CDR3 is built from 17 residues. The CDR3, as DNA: TGTGCCAGCAGCCAAGATTCTGGCGGGAGCTCCTACAATGAGCAGTTCTTC. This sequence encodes CASSQDSGGSSYNEQFF.

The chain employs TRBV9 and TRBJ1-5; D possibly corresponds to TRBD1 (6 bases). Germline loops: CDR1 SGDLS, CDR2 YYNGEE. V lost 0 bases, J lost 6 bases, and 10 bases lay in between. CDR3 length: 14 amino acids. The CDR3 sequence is CASSVGIGGQPQHF. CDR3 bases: TGTGCCAGCAGCGTAGGAATAGGGGGTCAGCCCCAGCATTTT.

For the CDR3, the DNA is TGTGCCTCGGACAGGGGTCCAGATACGCAGTATTTT. Protein: CASDRGPDTQYF. V is TRBV30 and J is TRBJ2-3; 9 bases fit TRBD1. With 7 bases clipped from V and 4 bases from J, the junction kept 3 bases outside the gene matches. The CDR3 runs 12 residues. The germline CDR1 and CDR2 sequences are GTSNPN and SVGIG (reference sequence).

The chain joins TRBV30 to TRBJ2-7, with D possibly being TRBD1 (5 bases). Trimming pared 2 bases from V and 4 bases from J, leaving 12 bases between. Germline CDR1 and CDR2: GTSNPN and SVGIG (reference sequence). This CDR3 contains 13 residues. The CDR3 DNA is TGTGCCTGGAGTTTTCAGGGTTTGTACGAGCAGTACTTC. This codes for CAWSFQGLYEQYF.

For the CDR3, the DNA is TGTGCCATCAGTGGGGCTGGGGAGCTGTTTTTT. It codes for CAISGAGELFF. V is TRBV10-3 and J is TRBJ2-2; the D is unclear. Germline-derived CDR1 and CDR2 are ENHRY and SYGVKD. The CDR3 has 11 residues. Trimming pared 4 bases from V and 8 bases from J, leaving 5 bases between.